This record looks at one TCR beta chain sequence and its context. Its target is not known. Evenly divided among several immunoSEQ plates was the genomic DNA of each subset. Sorted-subset replicate PCRs used 150 to 200 ng DNA, 30,000 or so T cell genomes. Source study methods: Filtering differed since immunoSEQ provided only junctions, with no quality scores. Generated by immunoSEQ multiplex PCR, the TCRdb table keeps only in-frame clones and is missing some. That table supplies the V and J calls and clone size; D and trimming were determined from the DNA. The sample lists about 2.1 million clones; 80% to 95% were seen once. The naive CD8 subset, CD45RO-negative cells positively selected for CCR7, excluded terminally differentiated effector memory CD45RA+ cells. V was clipped by 5 bases and J by 4 bases, with 15 bases between them. Germline CDR1 LNHDA, CDR2 SQIVND (reference sequence). The CDR3 length is 15 residues.

These data come from a study of shared clonotypes between healthy human individuals. Study-level results: About 5% was the fraction of naive CD4 clonotypes found shared across a few donors.

V and J are TRBV19 and TRBJ1-5; no clear D. This TCR came from a man younger than 35 in good health. Some clones in this sample may be carry-over from other donors' samples. The sequencing sample was made of naive CD8+ T cells from PBMCs. Here the CDR3 reads CASSPFNSGNQPQHF. In nucleotides, the CDR3 is TGTGCCAGTAGTCCATTTAACAGTGGTAATCAGCCCCAGCATTTT. Drawing the rest from reference TRBV19 and TRBJ1-5, the complete variable domain is DGGITQSPKYLFRKEGQNVTLSCEQNLNHDAMYWYRQDPGQGLRLIYYSQIVNDFQKGDIAEGYSVSREKKESFPLTVTSAQKNPTAFYLCASSPFNSGNQPQHFGDGTRLSIL.